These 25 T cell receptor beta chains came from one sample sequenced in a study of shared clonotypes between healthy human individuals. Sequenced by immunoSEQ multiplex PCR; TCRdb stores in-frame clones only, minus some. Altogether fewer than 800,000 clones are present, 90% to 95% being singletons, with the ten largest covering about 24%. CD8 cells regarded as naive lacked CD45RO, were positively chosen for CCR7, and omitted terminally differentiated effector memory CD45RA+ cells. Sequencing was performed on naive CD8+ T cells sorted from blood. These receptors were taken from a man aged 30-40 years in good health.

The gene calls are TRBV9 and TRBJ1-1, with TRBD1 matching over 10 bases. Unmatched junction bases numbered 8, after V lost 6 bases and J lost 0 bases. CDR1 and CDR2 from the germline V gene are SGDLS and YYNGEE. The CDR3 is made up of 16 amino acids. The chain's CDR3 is CASTVGQGTMNTEAFF. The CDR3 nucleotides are TGTGCCAGCACCGTGGGACAGGGGACGATGAACACTGAAGCTTTCTTT. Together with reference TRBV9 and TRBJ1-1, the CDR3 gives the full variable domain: DSGVTQTPKHLITATGQRVTLRCSPRSGDLSVYWYQQSLDQGLQFLIQYYNGEERAKGNILERFSAQQFPDLHSELNLSSLELGDSALYFCASTVGQGTMNTEAFFGQGTRLTVV.

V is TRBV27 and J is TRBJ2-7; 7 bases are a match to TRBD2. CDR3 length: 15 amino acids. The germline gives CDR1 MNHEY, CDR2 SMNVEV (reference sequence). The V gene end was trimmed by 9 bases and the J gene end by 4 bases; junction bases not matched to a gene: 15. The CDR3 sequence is CASKIAEWEGYEQYF. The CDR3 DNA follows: TGTGCCAGTAAGATAGCGGAGTGGGAGGGTTACGAGCAGTACTTC.

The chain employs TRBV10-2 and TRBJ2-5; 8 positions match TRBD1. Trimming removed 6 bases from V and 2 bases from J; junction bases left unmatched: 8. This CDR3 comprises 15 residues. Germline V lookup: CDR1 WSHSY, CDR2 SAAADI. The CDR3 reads CASSGQGRSQETQYF. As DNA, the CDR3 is TGCGCCAGCAGCGGACAGGGACGATCTCAAGAGACCCAGTACTTC.

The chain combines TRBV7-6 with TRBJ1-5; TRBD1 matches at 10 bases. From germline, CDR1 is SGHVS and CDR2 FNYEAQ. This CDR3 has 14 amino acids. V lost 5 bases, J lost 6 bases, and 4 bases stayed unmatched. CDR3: CASSMGQGIQPQHF. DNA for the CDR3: TGTGCCAGCAGCATGGGACAGGGGATTCAGCCCCAGCATTTT.

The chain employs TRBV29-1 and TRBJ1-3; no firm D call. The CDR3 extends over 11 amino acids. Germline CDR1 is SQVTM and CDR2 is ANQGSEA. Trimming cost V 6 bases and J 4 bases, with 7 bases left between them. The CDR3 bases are TGCAGCGTCGAGGCCGGAAACACCATATATTTT. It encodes CSVEAGNTIYF.

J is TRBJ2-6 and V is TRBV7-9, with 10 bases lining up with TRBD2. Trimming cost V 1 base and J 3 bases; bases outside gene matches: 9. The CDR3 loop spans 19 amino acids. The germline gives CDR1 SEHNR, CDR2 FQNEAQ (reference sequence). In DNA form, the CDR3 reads TGTGCCAGCAGCTTAGAAGGGGTAGCGGGAGGTTTTGGGGCCAACGTCCTGACTTTC. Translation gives CASSLEGVAGGFGANVLTF.

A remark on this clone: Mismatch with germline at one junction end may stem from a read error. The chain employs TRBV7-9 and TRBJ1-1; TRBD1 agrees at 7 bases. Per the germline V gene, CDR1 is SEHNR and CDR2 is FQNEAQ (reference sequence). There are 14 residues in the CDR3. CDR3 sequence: CASSLGDSYTEAFF. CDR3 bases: TGTGCCAGTAGCTTAGGGGACAGTTACACTGAAGCTTTCTTT.

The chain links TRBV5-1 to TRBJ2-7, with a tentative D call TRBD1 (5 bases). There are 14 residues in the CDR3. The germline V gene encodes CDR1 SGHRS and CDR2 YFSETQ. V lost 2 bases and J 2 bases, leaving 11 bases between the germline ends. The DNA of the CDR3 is TGCGCCAGCAGCTTTAGATTAGGGGCCTACGAGCAGTACTTC. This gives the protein CASSFRLGAYEQYF.

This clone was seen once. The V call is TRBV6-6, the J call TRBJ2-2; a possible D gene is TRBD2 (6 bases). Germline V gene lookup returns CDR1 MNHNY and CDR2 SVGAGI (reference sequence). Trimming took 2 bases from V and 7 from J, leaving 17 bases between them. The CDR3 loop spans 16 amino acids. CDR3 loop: CASSYGPRRGGGELFF. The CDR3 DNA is TGTGCCAGCAGTTACGGGCCACGGAGGGGCGGCGGGGAGCTGTTTTTT.

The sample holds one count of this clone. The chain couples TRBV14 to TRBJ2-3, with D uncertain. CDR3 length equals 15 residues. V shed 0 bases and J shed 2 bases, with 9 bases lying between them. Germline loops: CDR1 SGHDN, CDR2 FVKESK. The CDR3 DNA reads TGTGCCAGCAGCCAAGATTGGGCGGCCACAGATACGCAGTATTTT. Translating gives CASSQDWAATDTQYF.

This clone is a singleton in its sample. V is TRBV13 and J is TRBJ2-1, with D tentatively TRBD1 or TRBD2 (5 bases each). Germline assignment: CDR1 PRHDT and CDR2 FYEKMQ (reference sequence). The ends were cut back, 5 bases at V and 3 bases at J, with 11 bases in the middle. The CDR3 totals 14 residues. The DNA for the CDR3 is TGTGCCAGCAGCCCGAGGGACGGCTACAATGAGCAGTTCTTC. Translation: CASSPRDGYNEQFF. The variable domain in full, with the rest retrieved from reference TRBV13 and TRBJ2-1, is AAGVIQSPRHLIKEKRETATLKCYPIPRHDTVYWYQQGPGQDPQFLISFYEKMQSDKGSIPDRFSAQQFSDYHSELNMSSLELGDSALYFCASSPRDGYNEQFFGPGTRLTVL.

CDR3: CASSLLAGSSYNEQFF. In DNA form, the CDR3 reads TGTGCCAGCAGTCTTTTAGCGGGAAGCTCCTACAATGAGCAGTTCTTC. The chain combines TRBV27 with TRBJ2-1; the match to TRBD2 covers 8 bases. J was trimmed by 0 bases and V by 5 bases; bases with no gene match: 6. The CDR3 loop spans 16 amino acids. In germline, CDR1 is MNHEY, CDR2 SMNVEV (reference sequence).

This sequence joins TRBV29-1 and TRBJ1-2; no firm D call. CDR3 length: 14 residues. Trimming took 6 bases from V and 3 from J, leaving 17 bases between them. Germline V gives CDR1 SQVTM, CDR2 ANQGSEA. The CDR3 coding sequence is TGCAGCGTCCGATGGTTCGGGTCGGACTATGGCTACACCTTC. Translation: CSVRWFGSDYGYTF.

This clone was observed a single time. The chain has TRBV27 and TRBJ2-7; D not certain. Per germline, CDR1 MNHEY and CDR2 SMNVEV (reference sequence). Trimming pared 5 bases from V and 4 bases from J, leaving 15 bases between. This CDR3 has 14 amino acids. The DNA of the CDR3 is TGTGCCAGCAGTACGAACCCAACAGTTTACGAGCAGTACTTC. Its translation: CASSTNPTVYEQYF.

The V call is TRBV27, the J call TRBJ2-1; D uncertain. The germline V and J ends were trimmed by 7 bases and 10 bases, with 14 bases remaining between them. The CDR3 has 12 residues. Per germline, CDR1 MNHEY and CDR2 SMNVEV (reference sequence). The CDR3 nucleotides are TGTGCCAGCATTGACACCGAGGAGGAGCAGTTCTTC. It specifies CASIDTEEEQFF.

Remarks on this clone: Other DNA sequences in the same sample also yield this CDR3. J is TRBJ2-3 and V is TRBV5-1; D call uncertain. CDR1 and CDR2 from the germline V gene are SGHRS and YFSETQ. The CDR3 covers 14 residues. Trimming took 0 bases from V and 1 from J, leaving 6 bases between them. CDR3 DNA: TGCGCCAGCAGCTTGGGTACTGGCACAGATACGCAGTATTTT. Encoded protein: CASSLGTGTDTQYF.

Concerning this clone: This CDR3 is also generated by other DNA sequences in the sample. CDR3 sequence (DNA): TGCAGCGTTGAGGACAACTATGGCTACACCTTC. Translation gives CSVEDNYGYTF. The chain is built from TRBV29-1 and TRBJ1-2, with D unresolved. Trimming took 3 bases from V and 2 from J, leaving 4 bases between them. Germline CDR1 SQVTM, CDR2 ANQGSEA. The length of the CDR3 is 11 residues.

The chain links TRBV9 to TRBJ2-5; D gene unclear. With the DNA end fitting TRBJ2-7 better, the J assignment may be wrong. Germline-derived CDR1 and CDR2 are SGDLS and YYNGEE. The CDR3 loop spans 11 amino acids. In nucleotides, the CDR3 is TGTGCCAGTGGCGGAACCTACGAGCAGTACTTC. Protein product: CASGGTYEQYF.

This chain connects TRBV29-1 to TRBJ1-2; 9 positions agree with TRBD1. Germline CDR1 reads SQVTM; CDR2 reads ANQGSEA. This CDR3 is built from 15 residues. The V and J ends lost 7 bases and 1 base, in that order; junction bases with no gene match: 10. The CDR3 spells CSADGRDRVNYGYTF. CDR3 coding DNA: TGCAGCGCTGACGGTCGGGACAGGGTTAACTATGGCTACACCTTC.

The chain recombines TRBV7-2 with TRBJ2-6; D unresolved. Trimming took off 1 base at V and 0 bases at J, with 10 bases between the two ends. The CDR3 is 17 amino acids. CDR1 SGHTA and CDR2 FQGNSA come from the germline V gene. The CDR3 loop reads CASSLGLWDSGANVLTF. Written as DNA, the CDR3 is TGTGCCAGCAGCTTAGGTCTATGGGACTCTGGGGCCAACGTCCTGACTTTC.

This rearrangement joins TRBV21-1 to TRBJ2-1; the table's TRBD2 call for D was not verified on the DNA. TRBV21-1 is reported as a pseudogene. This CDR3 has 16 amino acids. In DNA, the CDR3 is TGTGCCAGCAGCAAAGTTGCGAGGCGCCTACCCAATGAGCAGTTCTTC. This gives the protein CASSKVARRLPNEQFF.

In nucleotides, the CDR3 is TGTGCCAGCACCACTTGGGGGGGAGAGACCCAGTACTTC. Protein product: CASTTWGGETQYF. This rearrangement joins TRBV7-2 to TRBJ2-5, with TRBD2 matching 7 bases. With 7 bases clipped from V and 4 bases from J, the junction kept 6 bases outside the gene matches. Germline V gives CDR1 SGHTA, CDR2 FQGNSA. CDR3 length: 13 residues.

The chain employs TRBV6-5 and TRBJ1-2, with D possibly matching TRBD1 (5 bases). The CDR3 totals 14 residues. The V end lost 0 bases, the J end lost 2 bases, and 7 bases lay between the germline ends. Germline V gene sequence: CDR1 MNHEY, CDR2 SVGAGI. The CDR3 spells CASSYSGTNYGYTF. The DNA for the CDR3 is TGTGCCAGCAGTTACTCCGGGACGAACTATGGCTACACCTTC.

CDR3 in DNA: TGTGCCAGCACTATGACAGGGGAGTCCTACGAGCAGTACTTC. The encoded protein is CASTMTGESYEQYF. This chain joins TRBV6-5 and TRBJ2-7, with 8 bases that match TRBD1. The ends lost 7 bases at V and 1 base at J; junction bases unmatched: 6. CDR1 and CDR2 from the germline V gene are MNHEY and SVGAGI. The CDR3 contains 14 residues.

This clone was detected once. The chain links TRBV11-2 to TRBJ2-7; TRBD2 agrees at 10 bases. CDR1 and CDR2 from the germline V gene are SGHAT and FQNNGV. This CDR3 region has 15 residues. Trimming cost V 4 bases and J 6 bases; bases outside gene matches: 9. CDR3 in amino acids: CASSSSSLAGVEQYF. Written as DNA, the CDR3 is TGTGCCAGCAGCTCCTCCAGCCTAGCGGGAGTCGAGCAGTACTTC.